This entry lists 2 T cell receptor beta chains sequenced from one sample in a study of T cells after yellow fever vaccination. Each CDR3 protein gets one entry after TCRdb re-called the 5' RACE reads with MiXCR. Of 500,000 to 650,000 distinct CDR3 sequences in the sample, about 12% were seen once. The sample consisted of PBMCs, taken on the day of the yellow fever booster vaccination. Receptors originate from a man aged 25 to 40 who received the YFV17D yellow fever vaccine.

DNA for the CDR3: TGTGCCAGCAGCGTAGTCCCGGGCGCTAACTATGGCTACACCTTC. As protein: CASSVVPGANYGYTF. The V call is TRBV9, the J call TRBJ1-2; D uncertain. Germline V gene sequence: CDR1 SGDLS, CDR2 YYNGEE. Trimming cost V 0 bases and J 0 bases, with 9 bases left between them. This CDR3 region has 15 residues.

The chain employs TRBV7-3 and TRBJ2-7; weak D call: TRBD2 (6 bases). The CDR3 is 14 residues long. CDR1 is SGHTA and CDR2 is FQGTGA in the germline V gene. The germline V and J ends were trimmed by 2 bases and 5 bases, with 13 bases remaining between them. The CDR3 loop is CASSLRGSLDEQYF. Written as DNA, the CDR3 is TGTGCCAGCAGCTTACGGGGGTCTTTGGACGAGCAGTACTTC.